This T cell receptor (beta chain) was found in a study of OX40 agonist ivuxolimab in advanced cancers. Study information: With a range of 23 to 79, age averaged approximately 55 years, and around 80% were male. Of the participants, approximately 44% had some prior anti-PD-1, anti-PD-L1 or anti-CTLA-4 therapy, which was allowed. Study conclusions and caveats: Antigens targeted by the expanded peripheral T cells were not determined.

Clones were sequenced by immunoSEQ multiplex PCR, and TCRdb holds only the in-frame ones, with some missing. The repertoire consists of 40,000 or so clones, with approximately 86% occurring once and the leading ten covering 10% to 15%. This clone appeared a single time. The antigen remains undetermined. Germline CDR1 SNHLY, CDR2 FYNNEI. J lost 2 bases, V lost 6 bases, and 13 bases had no gene match. The CDR3 covers 16 residues. The material sequenced was CD4+ or CD8+ T cells sorted from blood, taken in a trial of the OX40 agonist ivuxolimab. The chain uses TRBV2 and TRBJ2-7, with 7 bases identical to TRBD1. The sequence came from an adult with an advanced solid tumor such as melanoma, head and neck, liver or kidney cancer. CDR3 nucleotide sequence: TGTGCCAGCAGCGTCCTACAGGGGATGACCCCCTACGAGCAGTACTTC. Encoded protein: CASSVLQGMTPYEQYF. The variable domain in full, completed from reference TRBV2 and TRBJ2-7, reads EPEVTQTPSHQVTQMGQEVILRCVPISNHLYFYWYRQILGQKVEFLVSFYNNEISEKSEIFDDQFSVERPDGSNFTLKIRSTKLEDSAMYFCASSVLQGMTPYEQYFGPGTRLTVT.